The entry below describes one T cell receptor (beta chain). TCRdb's table, derived via immunoSEQ multiplex PCR, lists solely in-frame clones and lacks some. The sample consists of approximately 49,000 clones, roughly 92% of them appearing once. The sample is drawn from a study of T cell changes during pregnancy in multiple sclerosis. Per the germline V gene, CDR1 is MRHNA and CDR2 is SNTAGT. The CDR3 extends over 13 amino acids. Between the trimmed V and J ends, which lost 4 bases and 6 bases, there was a span of 10 bases. The clonotype comes from a female donor with multiple sclerosis, enrolled in a pregnancy study. The sample here was peripheral blood, taken after pregnancy. The chain links TRBV6-4 to TRBJ2-1; D is ambiguous. This chain's CDR3 is CASSASSSNEQFF. CDR3 bases: TGTGCCAGCAGTGCTAGTAGCAGCAATGAGCAGTTCTTC.